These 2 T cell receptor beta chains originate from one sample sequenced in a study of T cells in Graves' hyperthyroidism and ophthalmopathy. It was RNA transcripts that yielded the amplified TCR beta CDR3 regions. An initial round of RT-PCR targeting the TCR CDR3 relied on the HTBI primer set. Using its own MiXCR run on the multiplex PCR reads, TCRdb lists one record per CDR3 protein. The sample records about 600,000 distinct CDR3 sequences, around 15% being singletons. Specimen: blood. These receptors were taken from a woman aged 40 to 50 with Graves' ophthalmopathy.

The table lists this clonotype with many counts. The CDR3 loop reads CASRTIGTPQETQYF. The CDR3 DNA is TGTGCCAGCAGAACTATCGGGACACCTCAAGAGACCCAGTACTTC. The chain carries TRBV6-1 and TRBJ2-5; a weak D match, TRBD1 (6 bases). Per the germline V gene, CDR1 is MNHNS and CDR2 is SASEGT. This CDR3 has 15 residues. Trimming left V 6 bases short and J 2 bases short, with 16 bases between.

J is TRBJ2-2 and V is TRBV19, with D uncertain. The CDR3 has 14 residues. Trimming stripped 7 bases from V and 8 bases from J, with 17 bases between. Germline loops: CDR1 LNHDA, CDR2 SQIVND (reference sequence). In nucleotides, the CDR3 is TGTGCCAGTAACCTGGGATATGGGAAAGGGGAGCTGTTTTTT. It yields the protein CASNLGYGKGELFF.